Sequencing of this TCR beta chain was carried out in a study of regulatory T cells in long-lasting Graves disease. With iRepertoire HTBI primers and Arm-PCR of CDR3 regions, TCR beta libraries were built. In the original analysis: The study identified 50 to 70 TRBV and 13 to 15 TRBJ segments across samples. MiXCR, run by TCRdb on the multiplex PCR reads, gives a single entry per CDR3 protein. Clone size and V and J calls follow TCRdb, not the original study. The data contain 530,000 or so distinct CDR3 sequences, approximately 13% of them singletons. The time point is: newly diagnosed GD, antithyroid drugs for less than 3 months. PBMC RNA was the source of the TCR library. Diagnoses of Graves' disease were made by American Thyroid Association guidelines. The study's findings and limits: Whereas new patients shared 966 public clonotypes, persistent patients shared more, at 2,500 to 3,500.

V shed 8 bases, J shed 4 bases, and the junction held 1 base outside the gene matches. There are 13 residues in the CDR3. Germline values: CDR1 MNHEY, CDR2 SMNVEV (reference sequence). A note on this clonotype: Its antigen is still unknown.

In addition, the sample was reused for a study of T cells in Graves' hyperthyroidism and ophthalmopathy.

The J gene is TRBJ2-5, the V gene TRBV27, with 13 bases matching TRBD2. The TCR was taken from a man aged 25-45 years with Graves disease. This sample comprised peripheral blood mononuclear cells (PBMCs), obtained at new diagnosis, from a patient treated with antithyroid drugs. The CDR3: CASWTSGRETQYF. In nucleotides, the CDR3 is TGTGCCAGCTGGACTAGCGGGAGAGAGACCCAGTACTTC.